This T cell receptor (beta chain) appears in the sequencing data of a study of blood T cell repertoires in COVID-19. In the study overall: Acute and convalescent COVID-19 specimens originated in the United States, Italy and Spain. The cDNA or gDNA used as material had been derived from T cells, B-cell-depleted T cells, or PBMCs.

V was trimmed by 7 bases and J by 1 base, leaving 17 bases between them. The length of the CDR3 is 15 residues. Per germline, CDR1 SGHKS and CDR2 YYEKEE (reference sequence). The authors' processing: Cell counts per sample came from amplifying reference gene primers. Only in-frame clones appear in the TCRdb table, and some are missing; sequencing was by immunoSEQ multiplex PCR. D and trimming were read from the DNA, whereas the V and J calls and clone size are those reported in that table. The sample has 200,000 to 250,000 clones, about 88% seen once. The chain recombines TRBV5-5 with TRBJ1-1; TRBD1 might be the D (6 bases). Sequenced sample: peripheral blood. The sequence was collected from a man between 60 and 75 years old with acute or convalescent COVID-19. The CDR3 sequence is CASGGGRGKNTEAFF. The CDR3 region has the DNA TGTGCCAGCGGCGGGGGCCGGGGGAAGAACACTGAAGCTTTCTTT.